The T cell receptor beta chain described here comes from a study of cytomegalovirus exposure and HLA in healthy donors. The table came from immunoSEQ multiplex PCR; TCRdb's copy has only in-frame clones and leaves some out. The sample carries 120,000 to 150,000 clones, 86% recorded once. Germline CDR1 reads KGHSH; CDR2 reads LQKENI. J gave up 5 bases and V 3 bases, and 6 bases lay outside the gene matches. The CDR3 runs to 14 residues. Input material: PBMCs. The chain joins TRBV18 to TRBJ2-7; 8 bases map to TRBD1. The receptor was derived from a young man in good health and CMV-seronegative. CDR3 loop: CASSPSRGLDEQYF. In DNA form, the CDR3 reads TGTGCCAGCTCACCCAGCAGGGGGCTGGACGAGCAGTACTTC.